The rows below give T cell receptor beta chains drawn from one sample of a study of blood T cell repertoires in COVID-19. The protocol was immunoSEQ multiplex PCR, while the TCRdb copy is restricted to in-frame clones and leaves out a portion. The sample includes fewer than 150,000 clones, over 80% of them seen just once. Sequences were obtained from peripheral blood. These receptors all stem from a woman between 45 and 65 years old with acute or convalescent COVID-19. Each CDR3 is given with its conserved first and last residue. The order of the fields is V gene, D gene, J gene, clone size, CDR3 protein, CDR3 DNA. The D gene is left open where the match is weak. Clone sizes are given selectively: once, few, many, or a class where the clone is expanded.

TRBV5-1	TRBD2	TRBJ2-2	.	CASSFRGQPLAGGTGELFF	TGCGCCAGCAGCTTTCGGGGACAGCCACTAGCGGGGGGCACCGGGGAGCTGTTTTTT
TRBV28	.	TRBJ2-5	.	CASSSTGPQETQYF	TGTGCCAGCAGTTCCACAGGTCCCCAAGAGACCCAGTACTTC
TRBV7-9	.	TRBJ2-5	.	CASSQTGNQETQYF	TGTGCCAGCAGCCAAACAGGGAACCAAGAGACCCAGTACTTC
TRBV28	.	TRBJ2-5	.	CASSLSLSPETQYF	TGTGCCAGCAGTTTATCTTTATCCCCAGAGACCCAGTACTTC
TRBV12-3/TRBV12-4	.	TRBJ1-6	.	CASSSGLNSPLHF	TGTGCCAGCAGTTCAGGTCTAAATTCACCCCTCCACTTT
TRBV10-3	.	TRBJ2-7	.	CAISEKDSYYEQYF	TGTGCCATCAGTGAAAAGGACAGCTACTACGAGCAGTACTTC
TRBV19	.	TRBJ2-5	once	CASSIGQEGYGETQYF	TGTGCCAGTAGTATAGGACAGGAAGGCTACGGAGAGACCCAGTACTTC
TRBV9	.	TRBJ2-7	.	CASSAGSEQYF	TGTGCCAGCTCTGCAGGGTCCGAGCAGTACTTC
TRBV3-1/TRBV3-2	.	TRBJ1-2	few	CASSQGQDYGYTF	TGTGCCAGCAGCCAAGGGCAGGACTATGGCTACACCTTC
TRBV7-9	.	TRBJ1-5	.	CASSQINSNQPQHF	TGTGCCAGCAGCCAGATTAATAGCAATCAGCCCCAGCATTTT
TRBV7-2	TRBD2	TRBJ2-1	.	CASSRTSGSTSYNEQFF	TGTGCCAGCAGCCGGACTAGCGGGAGCACCTCCTACAATGAGCAGTTCTTC
TRBV30	TRBD1	TRBJ1-1	.	CAWSVLGRGLEAFF	TGTGCCTGGAGTGTACTGGGCAGGGGGCTTGAAGCTTTCTTT
TRBV7-9	.	TRBJ1-2	.	CASTHTGLYGYTF	TGTGCCAGCACCCATACAGGCCTCTATGGCTACACCTTC
TRBV5-5	TRBD1	TRBJ2-7	.	CASASTGTGALEQYF	TGTGCCAGCGCATCTACCGGGACAGGCGCCCTCGAGCAGTACTTC
TRBV19	.	TRBJ1-1	.	CASSRGDTEAFF	TGTGCCAGTAGTAGGGGGGACACTGAAGCTTTCTTT
TRBV4-1	TRBD2	TRBJ2-3	.	CASSQEGAGGPADTQYF	TGCGCCAGCAGCCAAGAAGGAGCGGGAGGGCCGGCAGATACGCAGTATTTT
TRBV28	.	TRBJ1-5	.	CASSLYYTNQPQHF	TGTGCCAGCAGTTTATATTACACGAATCAGCCCCAGCATTTT
TRBV18	.	TRBJ1-4	.	CASSQLPGPHGEKLFF	TGTGCCAGCTCCCAGCTCCCAGGGCCACATGGGGAAAAACTGTTTTTT
TRBV11-3	TRBD1	TRBJ1-1	.	CASSSRGNPEAFF	TGTGCCAGCAGCTCCAGGGGGAACCCTGAAGCTTTCTTT
TRBV9	TRBD1	TRBJ2-2	few	CASSPRLSLPGQQNTGELFF	TGTGCCAGCAGCCCAAGACTCAGCCTTCCGGGACAGCAGAACACCGGGGAGCTGTTTTTT
TRBV7-2	TRBD2	TRBJ2-7	.	CASSLIVLAGEPYEQYF	TGTGCCAGCAGCTTAATCGTGTTGGCGGGGGAACCCTACGAGCAGTACTTC
TRBV10-2	TRBD1	TRBJ1-2	.	CASSESGTANGYTF	TGCGCCAGCAGTGAGTCGGGGACAGCTAACGGCTACACCTTC
TRBV6-2/TRBV6-3	.	TRBJ1-4	.	CASSRNRVAEKLFF	TGTGCCAGCAGTCGGAACAGGGTGGCTGAAAAACTGTTTTTT
TRBV5-1	TRBD1	TRBJ1-1	once	CASSSQGLNTEAFF	TGCGCCAGCAGCTCACAGGGGCTGAACACTGAAGCTTTCTTT
TRBV2	TRBD1	TRBJ2-1	.	CASRTGQGSYNEQFF	TGTGCCAGCAGGACTGGACAGGGGTCCTACAATGAGCAGTTCTTC
TRBV7-3	TRBD2	TRBJ2-1	.	CASSLRTSGAYNEQFF	TGTGCCAGCAGCCTAAGGACTAGCGGGGCCTACAATGAGCAGTTCTTC
TRBV27	.	TRBJ1-5	.	CASSSDRQPQHF	TGTGCCAGCAGTTCCGACAGGCAGCCCCAGCATTTT
TRBV5-6	.	TRBJ1-3	.	CASTQRGWSGNTIYF	TGTGCCAGCACCCAGAGGGGGTGGTCTGGAAACACCATATATTTT
TRBV20-1	TRBD1	TRBJ1-2	.	CSARTGDGYTF	TGCAGTGCCCGGACAGGGGATGGCTACACCTTC
TRBV19	.	TRBJ2-7	.	CASSSRGGTGTYEQYF	TGTGCCAGTAGTAGCCGCGGAGGAACAGGGACCTACGAGCAGTACTTC
TRBV28	.	TRBJ1-6	once	CASTGGGGYSPLHF	TGTGCCAGCACCGGGGGCGGGGGATATTCACCCCTCCACTTT
TRBV11-3	.	TRBJ2-2	.	CASSYIAGELFF	TGTGCCAGCAGCTATATAGCCGGGGAGCTGTTTTTT
TRBV11-2	.	TRBJ1-5	.	CASSKDFWGEQPQHF	TGTGCCAGCAGCAAAGACTTTTGGGGGGAACAGCCCCAGCATTTT
TRBV10-3	.	TRBJ1-5	.	CAISESRDQPQHF	TGTGCCATCAGTGAGTCGCGGGATCAGCCCCAGCATTTT
TRBV19	.	TRBJ1-3	.	CASSTVQGFGNTIYF	TGTGCCAGTAGTACGGTACAGGGTTTCGGAAACACCATATATTTT
TRBV27	.	TRBJ2-7	.	CASSLLGGSGYEQYF	TGTGCCAGCAGTTTATTAGGGGGATCTGGGTACGAGCAGTACTTC
TRBV14	.	TRBJ2-5	many	CASSRAERETQYF	TGTGCCAGCAGCCGGGCCGAGCGGGAGACCCAGTACTTC
TRBV27	TRBD2	TRBJ2-1	.	CASSFGGSEPYNEQFF	TGTGCCAGCAGTTTTGGCGGGAGTGAGCCCTACAATGAGCAGTTCTTC
TRBV12-5	TRBD1	TRBJ1-4	.	CASGPGQGREKLFF	TGTGCTAGTGGGCCGGGACAGGGGCGGGAAAAACTGTTTTTT
TRBV14	.	TRBJ1-1	.	CASSHQLNTEAFF	TGTGCCAGCAGCCATCAGTTGAACACTGAAGCTTTCTTT
TRBV10-2	.	TRBJ2-1	.	CASTGYNEQFF	TGCGCCAGCACCGGTTACAATGAGCAGTTCTTC
TRBV15	.	TRBJ2-7	.	CATSSQGGSYEQYF	TGTGCCACCAGCTCACAAGGCGGCTCCTACGAGCAGTACTTC
TRBV7-2	TRBD1	TRBJ2-1	.	CASSQDRGFVNEQFF	TGTGCCAGCAGCCAGGACAGGGGTTTCGTCAATGAGCAGTTCTTC
TRBV15	TRBD1	TRBJ1-2	once	CATSTGQGYGYTF	TGTGCCACCAGCACGGGACAGGGATATGGCTACACCTTC
TRBV28	TRBD2	TRBJ2-7	.	CASRPPTSESYEQYF	TGTGCCAGCAGACCCCCGACTAGCGAATCCTACGAGCAGTACTTC
TRBV4-2	.	TRBJ2-1	.	CASSPPERAHYNEQFF	TGTGCCAGCAGCCCTCCGGAGCGGGCGCACTACAATGAGCAGTTCTTC
TRBV30	TRBD1	TRBJ2-7	few	CAWSGTALYEQYF	TGTGCCTGGAGCGGGACAGCCCTCTACGAGCAGTACTTC